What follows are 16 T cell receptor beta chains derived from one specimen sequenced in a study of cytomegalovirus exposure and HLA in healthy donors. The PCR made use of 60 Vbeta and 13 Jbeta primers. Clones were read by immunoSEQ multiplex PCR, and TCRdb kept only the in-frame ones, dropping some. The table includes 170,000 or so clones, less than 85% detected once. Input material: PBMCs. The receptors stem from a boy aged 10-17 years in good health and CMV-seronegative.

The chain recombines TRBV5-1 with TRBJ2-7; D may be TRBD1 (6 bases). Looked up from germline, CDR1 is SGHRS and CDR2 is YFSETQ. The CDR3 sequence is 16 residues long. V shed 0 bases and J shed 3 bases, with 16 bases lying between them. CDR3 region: CASSLDMRTAYYEQYF. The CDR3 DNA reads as TGCGCCAGCAGCTTGGACATGAGGACAGCCTACTACGAGCAGTACTTC. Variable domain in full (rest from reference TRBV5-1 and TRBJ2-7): KAGVTQTPRYLIKTRGQQVTLSCSPISGHRSVSWYQQTPGQGLQFLFEYFSETQRNKGNFPGRFSGRQFSNSRSEMNVSTLELGDSALYLCASSLDMRTAYYEQYFGPGTRLTVT.

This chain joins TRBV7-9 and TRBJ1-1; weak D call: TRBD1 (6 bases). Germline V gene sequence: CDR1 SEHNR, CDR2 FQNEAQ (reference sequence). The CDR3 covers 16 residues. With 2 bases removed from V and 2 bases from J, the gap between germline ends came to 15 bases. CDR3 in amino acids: CASSLTGGTSNTEAFF. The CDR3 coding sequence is TGTGCCAGCAGCTTAACCGGTGGGACAAGCAACACTGAAGCTTTCTTT.

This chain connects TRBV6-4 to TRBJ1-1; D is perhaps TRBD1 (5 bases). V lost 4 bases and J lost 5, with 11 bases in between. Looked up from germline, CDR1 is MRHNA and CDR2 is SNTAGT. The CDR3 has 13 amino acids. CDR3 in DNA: TGTGCCAGCAGTGTTGGGGGGGGAACTGAAGCTTTCTTT. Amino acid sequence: CASSVGGGTEAFF.

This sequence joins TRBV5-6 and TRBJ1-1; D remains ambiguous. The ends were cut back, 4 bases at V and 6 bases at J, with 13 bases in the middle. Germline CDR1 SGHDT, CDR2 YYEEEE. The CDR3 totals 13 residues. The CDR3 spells CASSPVNFPEAFF. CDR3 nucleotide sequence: TGTGCCAGCAGCCCGGTAAATTTCCCTGAAGCTTTCTTT. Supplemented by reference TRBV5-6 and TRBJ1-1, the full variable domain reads DAGVTQSPTHLIKTRGQQVTLRCSPKSGHDTVSWYQQALGQGPQFIFQYYEEEERQRGNFPDRFSGHQFPNYSSELNVNALLLGDSALYLCASSPVNFPEAFFGQGTRLTVV.

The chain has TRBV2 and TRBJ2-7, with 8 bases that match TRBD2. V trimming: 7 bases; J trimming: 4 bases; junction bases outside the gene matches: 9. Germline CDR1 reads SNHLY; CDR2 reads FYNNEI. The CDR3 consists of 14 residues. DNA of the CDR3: TGTGCCAGCACGATTCAGCGGGAGATGTACGAGCAGTACTTC. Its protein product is CASTIQREMYEQYF. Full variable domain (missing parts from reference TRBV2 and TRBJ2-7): EPEVTQTPSHQVTQMGQEVILRCVPISNHLYFYWYRQILGQKVEFLVSFYNNEISEKSEIFDDQFSVERPDGSNFTLKIRSTKLEDSAMYFCASTIQREMYEQYFGPGTRLTVT.

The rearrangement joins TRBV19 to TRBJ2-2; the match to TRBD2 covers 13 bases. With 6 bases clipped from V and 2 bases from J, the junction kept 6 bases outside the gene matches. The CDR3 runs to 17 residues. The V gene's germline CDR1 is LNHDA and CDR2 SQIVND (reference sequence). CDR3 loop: CASRLTSGRLNTGELFF. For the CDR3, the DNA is TGTGCCAGTAGGCTGACTAGCGGGAGGCTCAACACCGGGGAGCTGTTTTTT.

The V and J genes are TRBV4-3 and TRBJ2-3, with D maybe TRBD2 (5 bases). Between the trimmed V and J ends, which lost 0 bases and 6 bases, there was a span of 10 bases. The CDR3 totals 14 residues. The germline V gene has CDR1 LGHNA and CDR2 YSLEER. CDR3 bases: TGCGCCAGCAGCCAAGAATTCCCGGGGGATACGCAGTATTTT. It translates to CASSQEFPGDTQYF.

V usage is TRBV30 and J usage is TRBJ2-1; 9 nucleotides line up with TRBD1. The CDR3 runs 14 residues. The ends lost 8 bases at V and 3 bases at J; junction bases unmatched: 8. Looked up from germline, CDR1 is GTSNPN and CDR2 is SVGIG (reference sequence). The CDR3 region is CAGKTGGYYNEQFF. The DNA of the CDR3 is TGTGCCGGGAAGACAGGGGGTTACTACAATGAGCAGTTCTTC.

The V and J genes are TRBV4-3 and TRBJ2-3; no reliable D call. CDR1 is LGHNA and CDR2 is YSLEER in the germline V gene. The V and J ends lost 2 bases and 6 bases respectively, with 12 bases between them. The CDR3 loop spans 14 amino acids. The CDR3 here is CASSQTILPDTQYF. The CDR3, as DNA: TGCGCCAGCAGCCAAACCATCCTACCCGATACGCAGTATTTT.

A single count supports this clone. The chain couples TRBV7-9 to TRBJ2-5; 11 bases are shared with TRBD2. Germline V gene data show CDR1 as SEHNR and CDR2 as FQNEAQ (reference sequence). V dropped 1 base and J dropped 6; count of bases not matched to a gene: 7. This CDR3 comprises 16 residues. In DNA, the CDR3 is TGTGCCAGCAGCTTAGTCGCTAGCGGGGGGAGAAAGACCCAGTACTTC. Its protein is CASSLVASGGRKTQYF.

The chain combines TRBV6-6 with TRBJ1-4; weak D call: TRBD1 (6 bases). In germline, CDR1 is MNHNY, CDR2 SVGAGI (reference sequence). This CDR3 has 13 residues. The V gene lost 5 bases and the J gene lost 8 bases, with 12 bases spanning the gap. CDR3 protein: CASSADRREKLFF. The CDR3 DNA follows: TGTGCCAGCAGTGCGGACAGAAGGGAAAAACTGTTTTTT.

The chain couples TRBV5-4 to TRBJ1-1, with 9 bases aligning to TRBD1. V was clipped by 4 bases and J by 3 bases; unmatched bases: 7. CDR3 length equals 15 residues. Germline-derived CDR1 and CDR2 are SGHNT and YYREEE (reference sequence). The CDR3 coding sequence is TGTGCCAGCAGCCCCCTACAGGGGGCGGACACTGAAGCTTTCTTT. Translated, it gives CASSPLQGADTEAFF.

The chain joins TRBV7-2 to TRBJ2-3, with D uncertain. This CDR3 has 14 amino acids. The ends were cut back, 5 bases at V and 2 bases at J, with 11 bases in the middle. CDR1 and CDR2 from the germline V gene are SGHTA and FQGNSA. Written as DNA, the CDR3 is TGTGCCAGCAGCACAACCAAAGTCACAGATACGCAGTATTTT. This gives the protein CASSTTKVTDTQYF.

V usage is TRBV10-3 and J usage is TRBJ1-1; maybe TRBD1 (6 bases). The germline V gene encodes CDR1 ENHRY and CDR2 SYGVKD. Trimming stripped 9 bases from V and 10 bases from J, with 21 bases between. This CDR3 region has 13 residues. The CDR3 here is CAIKTGALAGAFF. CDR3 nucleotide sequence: TGTGCCATTAAAACGGGGGCTTTAGCGGGAGCTTTCTTT.

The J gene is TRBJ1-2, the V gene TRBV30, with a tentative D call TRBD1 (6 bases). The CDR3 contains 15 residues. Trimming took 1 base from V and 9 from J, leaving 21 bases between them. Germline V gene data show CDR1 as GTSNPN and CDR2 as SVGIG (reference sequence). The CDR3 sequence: CAWSGIGVAGARYTF. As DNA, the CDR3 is TGTGCCTGGAGTGGAATTGGGGTGGCAGGGGCTCGCTACACCTTC.

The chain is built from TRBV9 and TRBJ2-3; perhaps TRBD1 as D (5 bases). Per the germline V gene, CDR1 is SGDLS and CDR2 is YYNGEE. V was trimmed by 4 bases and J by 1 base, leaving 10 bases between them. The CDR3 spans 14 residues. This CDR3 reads CASSTQTGTDTQYF. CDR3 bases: TGTGCCAGCAGCACACAGACAGGCACAGATACGCAGTATTTT.